Each of the 17 T cell receptor beta chains below was sequenced from the same sample in a study of somatic mutations in cytotoxic T cells in rheumatoid arthritis. Clones were read by immunoSEQ multiplex PCR, and TCRdb kept only the in-frame ones, dropping some. This table has 25,000 to 30,000 clones, about 81% appearing once. Sequencing input: CD8+ T cells sorted from blood. The source of these receptors is a man between 50 and 59 years old in good health.

The genes are TRBV7-8 and TRBJ1-4; 10 bases map to TRBD1. The V gene end was trimmed by 6 bases and the J gene end by 3 bases; junction bases not matched to a gene: 10. CDR3 length equals 17 residues. Germline CDR1 is SGHVS and CDR2 is FQNEAQ. Here the CDR3 reads CASRRSGTGVSNEKLFF. As DNA, the CDR3 is TGTGCCAGCAGACGTTCCGGGACAGGGGTTTCTAATGAAAAACTGTTTTTT.

The chain carries TRBV6-1 and TRBJ1-2; D unclear. Germline assignment: CDR1 MNHNS and CDR2 SASEGT. V lost 2 bases and J lost 6, with 16 bases in between. CDR3 length: 15 amino acids. The CDR3 spells CASSEWSSYQNGYTF. As DNA, the CDR3 is TGTGCCAGCAGTGAATGGAGCAGTTACCAAAATGGCTACACCTTC.

The chain couples TRBV7-9 to TRBJ2-3; 7 bases agree with TRBD1. Germline CDR1 is SEHNR and CDR2 is FQNEAQ (reference sequence). The CDR3 totals 16 residues. V was pared by 4 bases and J by 0 bases, with 7 bases of the junction left unmatched. CDR3 DNA: TGTGCCAGCAGCTCGAGGCCAGGGGGTAGCACAGATACGCAGTATTTT. Translation gives CASSSRPGGSTDTQYF.

This clone has a single count. The chain couples TRBV11-3 to TRBJ2-3; D ambiguous. Germline CDR1 and CDR2: SGHNT and YENEEA. The CDR3 runs to 16 residues. V lost 6 bases and J lost 0, with 16 bases in between. Here the CDR3 reads CASRGDEPSSTDTQYF. The CDR3 coding sequence is TGTGCCAGCAGAGGCGATGAGCCCTCTAGCACAGATACGCAGTATTTT.

The V and J genes are TRBV29-1 and TRBJ2-2, with no clear D. This CDR3 spans 15 amino acids. Germline V gene sequence: CDR1 SQVTM, CDR2 ANQGSEA. Trimming pared 5 bases from V and 5 bases from J, leaving 18 bases between. CDR3 in amino acids: CSVITNRAGTGELFF. As DNA, the CDR3 is TGCAGCGTTATCACCAATCGGGCCGGGACCGGGGAGCTGTTTTTT.

The rearrangement links TRBV11-3 to TRBJ2-1; D is uncertain. The CDR3 is 16 residues long. Germline V lookup: CDR1 SGHNT, CDR2 YENEEA. Trimming removed 8 bases from V and 6 bases from J, with 23 bases in between. For the CDR3, the DNA is TGTGCCAGCGGCCTTTTAGTAGGAGACGCCCTCAATGAGCAGTTCTTC. It specifies CASGLLVGDALNEQFF. Full variable domain (outside the CDR3, taken from reference TRBV11-3 and TRBJ2-1): EAGVVQSPRYKIIEKKQPVAFWCNPISGHNTLYWYLQNLGQGPELLIRYENEEAVDDSQLPKDRFSAERLKGVDSTLKIQPAELGDSAVYLCASGLLVGDALNEQFFGPGTRLTVL.

This chain uses TRBV4-1 with TRBJ2-1; D is unresolved. The CDR3 contains 13 residues. Germline lookup yields CDR1 MGHRA and CDR2 YSYEKL. V was pared by 2 bases and J by 3 bases, with 5 bases between. The DNA for the CDR3 is TGCGCCAGCAGCCAATTCGGCTACAATGAGCAGTTCTTC. Translated, it gives CASSQFGYNEQFF.

Points on this clone: The same CDR3 can be traced to other DNA sequences in this sample. The chain has TRBV27 and TRBJ1-5; unclear D gene. Trimming pared 2 bases from V and 7 bases from J, leaving 9 bases between. Germline lookup yields CDR1 MNHEY and CDR2 SMNVEV (reference sequence). The CDR3 runs 13 residues. The CDR3 loop is CASSLGGGQPQHF. The CDR3 DNA is TGTGCCAGCAGTTTAGGCGGTGGACAGCCCCAGCATTTT.

The rearrangement uses TRBV27 and TRBJ2-1; the match to TRBD2 covers 10 bases. Germline V CDR1 and CDR2: MNHEY, SMNVEV (reference sequence). This CDR3 comprises 16 residues. V shed 8 bases and J 2 bases; nucleotides not matched to a gene: 9. Here the CDR3 DNA reads TGTGCCAGCCACCTACTAGCGGGATCGGCCTACAATGAGCAGTTCTTC. Protein sequence: CASHLLAGSAYNEQFF.

This clone was seen once. The J gene is TRBJ2-4, the V gene TRBV7-9; 7 bases map to TRBD1. The CDR3 has 14 amino acids. Germline lookup yields CDR1 SEHNR and CDR2 FQNEAQ (reference sequence). V dropped 3 bases and J dropped 5; count of bases not matched to a gene: 4. Here the CDR3 DNA reads TGTGCCAGCAGCTTGGGCCAGGGGGAAAACATTCAGTACTTC. Translating gives CASSLGQGENIQYF. The full variable domain, completed using reference TRBV7-9 and TRBJ2-4, is DTGVSQNPRHKITKRGQNVTFRCDPISEHNRLYWYRQTLGQGPEFLTYFQNEAQLEKSRLLSDRFSAERPKGSFSTLEIQRTEQGDSAMYLCASSLGQGENIQYFGAGTRLSVL.

The chain has TRBV7-2 and TRBJ2-1, with D possibly being TRBD1 or TRBD2 (5 bases each). The CDR3 covers 15 residues. V was cut by 5 bases and J by 5 bases, with 16 bases left in between. Germline V lookup: CDR1 SGHTA, CDR2 FQGNSA. CDR3 sequence (DNA): TGTGCCAGCAGCCGCAGGGAGAAGTACGACAATGAGCAGTTCTTC. Translated, it gives CASSRREKYDNEQFF.

The V call is TRBV5-4, the J call TRBJ2-1; no definite D call. V gave up 2 bases and J gave up 13 bases, with 13 bases separating them. The CDR3 consists of 12 residues. Germline V lookup: CDR1 SGHNT, CDR2 YYREEE (reference sequence). The CDR3 spells CASSFFSTVQFF. The CDR3 bases are TGTGCCAGCAGCTTCTTTAGTACTGTCCAGTTCTTC.

The chain recombines TRBV5-5 with TRBJ2-7; a weak D match, TRBD1 (7 bases). From germline, CDR1 is SGHKS and CDR2 YYEKEE (reference sequence). Trimming left V 3 bases short and J 3 bases short, with 10 bases between. CDR3 length: 13 residues. The CDR3 spells CASSSQGGYEQYF. For the CDR3, the DNA is TGTGCCAGCAGCTCTCAGGGGGGCTACGAGCAGTACTTC.

This chain joins TRBV7-9 and TRBJ1-2; D gene uncertain. CDR3 length: 12 amino acids. The V gene lost 4 bases and the J gene lost 1 base, with 4 bases spanning the gap. Germline V lookup: CDR1 SEHNR, CDR2 FQNEAQ (reference sequence). CDR3 protein: CASSSSNYGYTF. The CDR3 nucleotides read TGTGCCAGCAGCTCGAGTAACTATGGCTACACCTTC.

The chain uses TRBV13 and TRBJ2-1, with a tentative D call TRBD1 (6 bases). This CDR3 region has 15 residues. Deletions cut 0 bases from V and 9 bases from J, with 15 bases between. Germline lookup yields CDR1 PRHDT and CDR2 FYEKMQ (reference sequence). CDR3 DNA sequence: TGTGCCAGCAGCTTAGGGACAGGCCAAGGGGCTGAGCAGTTCTTC. This translates into CASSLGTGQGAEQFF.

The J gene is TRBJ2-7, the V gene TRBV4-1; no reliable D call. Per the germline V gene, CDR1 is MGHRA and CDR2 is YSYEKL. V lost 1 base and J 0 bases, leaving 10 bases between the germline ends. This CDR3 has 15 residues. DNA of the CDR3: TGCGCCAGCAGCCAAGGGATGTCGAGCTCCTACGAGCAGTACTTC. Its protein product is CASSQGMSSSYEQYF.

The chain joins TRBV7-9 to TRBJ1-5, with D unclear. Per the germline V gene, CDR1 is SEHNR and CDR2 is FQNEAQ (reference sequence). The CDR3 is 12 amino acids. V was cut by 3 bases and J by 4 bases, with 4 bases left in between. In DNA, the CDR3 is TGTGCCAGCAGCTTTTTAAATCAGCCCCAGCATTTT. Translation: CASSFLNQPQHF.